This T cell receptor (beta chain) comes out of a study of monozygotic twins with inflammatory bowel disease (dated by TCRdb to the late 2010s). Turning to the overall study: A total of some 28 monozygotic twin pairs were included in the full study, comprising nine German pairs (four IBD-concordant, five IBD-discordant) and 19 IBD-discordant Danish pairs. Within discordant pairs, disease-associated traits were sought mainly by comparing IBD patients with their genetically identical healthy co-twins. Each individual had, on average, about 151 000 unique TCRalpha sequences and 181 000 unique TCRbeta sequences available for analysis.

Comment on this clonotype: Its recognized antigen is unknown.

Study-wide conclusions, independent of this receptor: IBD patients shared fewer clonotypes with other individuals than healthy twins did, most markedly in patients showing signs of disease activity. Differing immunosuppressive treatments among patients may have added background noise and inter-individual variability to the repertoires. A decrease in TCRbeta repertoire diversity, as measured by inverse Simpson index, was observed in IBD patients compared with their healthy co-twins. No single strong signal or clonotype linked to IBD turned up in the results, so the idea that one exists was not supported. Repertoire similarity did not differ between concordant and discordant twins, possibly due to limited statistical power. Distinction between different T cell subtypes could not be achieved in the analysis.

From each donor, an approximately 2.4 ml peripheral blood sample was drawn into PAXgene tubes and stored at -80 degrees C. Without any T cell sorting, total RNA was extracted from whole blood using the PAXgene blood miRNA kit on an automated QIAcube. Peripheral blood from monozygotic twin pairs who were concordant or discordant for inflammatory bowel disease underwent deep TCRalpha and TCRbeta repertoire profiling using unique molecular barcoding. For every twin pair, smoking habits were documented, and each individual was categorised as a current, former or never smoker. The CDR3, from cysteine to phenylalanine, totals 17 residues. No DNA accompanies this entry. For CDR1 and CDR2, the germline V gene lists MGHDK and SYGVNS. Preparation of the library involved 5' RACE. The input for every TCR library was roughly 3,200 ng of total RNA. For each sample, cDNA synthesis with SMARTScribe reverse transcriptase was split into eight separate reactions. During cDNA synthesis, template switching was used to introduce unique molecular identifiers that contained a 6-nucleotide sample barcode. Two nested PCRs of around 16 and 10 cycles amplified the TCRalpha and TCRbeta cDNA, and bead purification followed each PCR. Before amplification, the cDNA was both treated with uracil DNA-glycosylase and purified with the QIAquick PCR purification kit. In the second PCR, Illumina TruSeq-compatible adapters and sample-specific barcodes were added. TapeStation and Qubit were used to check library quality and concentration, and around 5.3 ng of each library was pooled. Sequencing of pooled libraries was carried out on an Illumina HiSeq2500 single-index Rapid Run using 2 x 100 bp reads and custom sequencing primers. In the source study's methods: MiGEC version 1.2.6 was used for UMI-based consensus assembly, which corrected PCR and sequencing errors. MiXCR version 2.1.1 was used to carry out V(D)J alignment, clonotype assembly and CDR3 extraction. To normalise gene usage, clonotype sharing and MAIT/NKT TCR abundance, the analysis used the top 1000, 10 000 and 20 000 clonotypes per sample. After downsampling to 27 000 UMIs, diversity was calculated as the inverse Simpson index using the vegan R package. Paired Mann-Whitney U tests were applied to discordant twin pairs, with Benjamini-Hochberg correction for multiple testing. TCRdb reprocessed the reads, reporting each CDR3 protein sequence once and no DNA. The V and J calls and clone size come from TCRdb's table, not from the authors' own analysis. The sample table includes about 440,000 distinct CDR3 sequences. Jointly, the top ten make up 2% to 3% of the sample.

The rearranged chain carries TRBV25-1 and TRBJ2-7; lacking DNA, the TRBD1 call made by TCRdb goes unchecked. The source is a human donor with ulcerative colitis or Crohn's disease, or a healthy co-twin of an affected twin (not recorded which). Input material: blood. CDR3 loop: CASSEILGPGSSYEQYF.